Only a few counts were recorded for the clone carrying this T cell receptor beta chain. No antigen is known for it. The source of the sample is a study of metastatic and nonmetastatic thyroid tumors. Study information: Patients with malignant and benign thyroid disease provided blood and tumor or nodule tissue, whose repertoires were compared.

Original methodology: To classify distant metastasis in papillary thyroid cancer, a model was built from CDR3 differences across clinicopathological groups. TCRdb re-clonotyped the PCR reads through MiXCR. TCRdb assigned the V and J calls; the authors' analysis was not used. This table has about 85,000 clones, roughly 8.6% appearing once. Findings and caveats of the study: In blood and tumor, TCR beta diversity was reportedly significantly higher in malignant thyroid tumors than in benign nodules.

Nobody among the patients had been given any treatment before thyroid surgery. Germline trimming cut 4 bases from V and 8 bases from J; bases unmatched to any gene: 17. This CDR3 contains 17 residues. The germline V gene encodes CDR1 MNHNS and CDR2 SASEGT. Source material: blood. The TCR comes from a female donor with papillary thyroid cancer or a benign thyroid nodule (not recorded which). Some clones in this sample may be carry-over from other donors' samples. The chain recombines TRBV6-1 with TRBJ2-1; 7 bases align to TRBD1. The CDR3 nucleotides are TGTGCCAGCAGTGGCCCATTTACAGGGGTAATCGGGGATGAGCAGTTCTTC. Translated: CASSGPFTGVIGDEQFF.